The rows below give T cell receptor beta chains drawn from one sample of a study of monozygotic twins with inflammatory bowel disease. TCRdb reprocessed the 5' RACE reads and stores each CDR3 protein as one record, lacking DNA. The specimen's table records some 330,000 distinct CDR3 sequences. Sequencing used blood. The source of these receptors is a human donor with ulcerative colitis or Crohn's disease, or a healthy co-twin of an affected twin (not recorded which). CDR3s include the opening cysteine and the closing phenylalanine or tryptophan.

J gene,V gene,CDR3 protein
TRBJ2-7,TRBV27,CASSLSFFRDRSYEQYF
TRBJ2-7,TRBV20-1,CSARDSYYEQYF
TRBJ2-7,TRBV5-5,CASSPFVASGRLSYEQYF
TRBJ1-5,TRBV20-1,CSARTGGGNQPQHF
TRBJ2-1,TRBV6-2/TRBV6-3,CASSRGGTGYNEQFF
TRBJ1-6,TRBV12-3/TRBV12-4,CASTPTGGNSPLHF
TRBJ2-7,TRBV5-1,CASSLAAGEQYF
TRBJ1-2,TRBV7-3,CASSLVGRGDYGYTF
TRBJ1-5,TRBV10-3,CAISARVGQPQHF
TRBJ2-4,TRBV5-6,CASSLEGEAKNIQYF
TRBJ2-7,TRBV7-2,CASSLSQGDEQYF
TRBJ2-3,TRBV28,CASSRPGTPHTDTQYF
TRBJ2-7,TRBV12-3/TRBV12-4,CASSYQGARYF
TRBJ2-4,TRBV10-2,CASSRTGGGKNIQYF
TRBJ1-6,TRBV27,CASRGQSSYNSPLHF